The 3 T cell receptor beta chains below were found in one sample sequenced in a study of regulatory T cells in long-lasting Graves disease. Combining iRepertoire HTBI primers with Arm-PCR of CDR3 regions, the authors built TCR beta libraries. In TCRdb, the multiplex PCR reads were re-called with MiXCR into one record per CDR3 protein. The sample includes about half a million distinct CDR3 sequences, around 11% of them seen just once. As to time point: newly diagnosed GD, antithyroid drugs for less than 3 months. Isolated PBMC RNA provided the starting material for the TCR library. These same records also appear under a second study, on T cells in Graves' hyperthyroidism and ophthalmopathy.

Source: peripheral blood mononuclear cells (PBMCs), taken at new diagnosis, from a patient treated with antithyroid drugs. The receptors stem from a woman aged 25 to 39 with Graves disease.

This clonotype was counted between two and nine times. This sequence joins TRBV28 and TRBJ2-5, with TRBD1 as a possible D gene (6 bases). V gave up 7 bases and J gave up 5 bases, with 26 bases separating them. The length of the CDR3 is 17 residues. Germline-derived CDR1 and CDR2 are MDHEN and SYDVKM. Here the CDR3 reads CASNPPTEDSPKETQYF. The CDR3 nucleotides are TGTGCCAGCAACCCTCCGACAGAGGACAGCCCTAAGGAGACCCAGTACTTC.

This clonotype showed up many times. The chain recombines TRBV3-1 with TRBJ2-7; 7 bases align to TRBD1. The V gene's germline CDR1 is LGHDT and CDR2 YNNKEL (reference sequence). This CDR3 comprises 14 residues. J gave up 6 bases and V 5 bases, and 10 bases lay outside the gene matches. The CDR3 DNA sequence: TGTGCCAGCAGCACCCGAGAGGGGGCGCGCGAGCAGTACTTC. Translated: CASSTREGAREQYF.

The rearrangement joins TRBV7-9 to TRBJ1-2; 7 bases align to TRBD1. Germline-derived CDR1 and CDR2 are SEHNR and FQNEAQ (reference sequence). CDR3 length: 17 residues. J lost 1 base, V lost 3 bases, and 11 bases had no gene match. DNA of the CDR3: TGTGCCAGCAGCTTTAGCGGTTGGGACAGACTTAACTATGGCTACACCTTC. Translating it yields CASSFSGWDRLNYGYTF.